Listed here are 27 T cell receptor beta chains from one sample, sequenced in a study of PD-1 blockade in classical Hodgkin lymphoma. Every patient had relapsed following autologous stem cell transplantation, and cohorts differed in brentuximab vedotin exposure. This table comes from immunoSEQ multiplex PCR, and its TCRdb copy is limited to in-frame clones, with some not included. The sample has around 65,000 clones; 85% to 90% are singletons. Here the sequenced sample was peripheral blood mononuclear cells (PBMCs), taken at baseline. The receptors originated from a human donor with classical Hodgkin lymphoma.

V gene TRBV18 combines with J gene TRBJ2-7; 8 positions agree with TRBD1. The V and J ends lost 2 bases and 6 bases, in that order; junction bases with no gene match: 12. Germline-derived CDR1 and CDR2 are KGHSH and LQKENI. This CDR3 is built from 16 residues. For the CDR3, the DNA is TGTGCCAGCTCACCAGTCGCCGGGACAGGCCAGCGCGAGCAGTACTTC. This sequence encodes CASSPVAGTGQREQYF.

This chain links TRBV7-2 with TRBJ2-1; possibly TRBD1 for D (5 bases). The V and J ends lost 5 bases and 0 bases respectively, with 11 bases between them. CDR1 and CDR2 (germline): SGHTA, FQGNSA. The CDR3 is 15 residues long. In DNA form, the CDR3 reads TGTGCCAGCAGCCGAGACAGCCTCTCCTACAATGAGCAGTTCTTC. Translated, it gives CASSRDSLSYNEQFF.

In DNA, the CDR3 is TGTGCCAGCAGTTCCGTACAGGGTAACACTGAAGCTTTCTTT. Translated: CASSSVQGNTEAFF. J is TRBJ1-1 and V is TRBV6-5; a weak D match, TRBD1 (6 bases). CDR1 is MNHEY, CDR2 SVGAGI, per germline. Trimming pared 4 bases from V and 2 bases from J, leaving 11 bases between. There are 14 residues in the CDR3.

The J gene is TRBJ1-5, the V gene TRBV7-9; D remains unclear. The germline V and J ends were trimmed by 3 bases and 10 bases, with 13 bases remaining between them. CDR1 SEHNR and CDR2 FQNEAQ come from the germline V gene (reference sequence). The CDR3 totals 13 residues. The CDR3 sequence: CASSLRPSEPQHF. The CDR3 DNA reads as TGTGCCAGCAGCTTGAGACCTTCTGAACCCCAGCATTTT.

The J gene is TRBJ2-7, the V gene TRBV28; D is ambiguous. The germline V and J ends were trimmed by 3 bases and 6 bases, with 15 bases remaining between them. The V gene's germline CDR1 is MDHEN and CDR2 SYDVKM. This CDR3 region has 14 residues. CDR3 in amino acids: CASSFFPPPSEQYF. The DNA of the CDR3 is TGTGCCAGCAGTTTTTTTCCCCCTCCCTCCGAGCAGTACTTC.

The rearrangement uses TRBV27 and TRBJ2-2; TRBD1 matches at 7 bases. With V trimmed by 3 bases and J by 0 bases, 7 bases remained unmatched. Germline lookup yields CDR1 MNHEY and CDR2 SMNVEV (reference sequence). The CDR3 has 17 residues. The CDR3 region has the DNA TGTGCCAGCAGTTTGGACAGGCGGTCTGCGAACACCGGGGAGCTGTTTTTT. Protein product: CASSLDRRSANTGELFF.

The chain employs TRBV4-1 and TRBJ2-7; D is unclear. V lost 3 bases, J lost 2 bases, and 20 bases lay in between. CDR3 length equals 17 residues. Per germline, CDR1 MGHRA and CDR2 YSYEKL. DNA for the CDR3: TGCGCCAGCAGCCAGATCATTTCAACCTCCACCCCCTACGAGCAGTACTTC. Protein: CASSQIISTSTPYEQYF.

The rearrangement joins TRBV27 to TRBJ1-4; D call uncertain. Trimming left V 5 bases short and J 8 bases short, with 18 bases between. From germline, CDR1 is MNHEY and CDR2 SMNVEV (reference sequence). The CDR3 length is 15 residues. The CDR3 DNA reads as TGTGCCAGCAGTCCCGGCCGGGAAGGCAGGGAAAAACTGTTTTTT. Translating it yields CASSPGREGREKLFF.

The V and J genes are TRBV30 and TRBJ1-1; 7 nucleotides align to TRBD1. The germline V gene has CDR1 GTSNPN and CDR2 SVGIG (reference sequence). Trimming at V came to 1 base and at J to 12 bases, leaving 11 bases not matched to a gene. This CDR3 spans 13 amino acids. The CDR3 spells CAWSALRQGATFF. DNA of the CDR3: TGTGCCTGGAGTGCCCTGAGACAGGGAGCAACTTTCTTT.

The gene calls are TRBV15 and TRBJ1-3; no reliable D call. Between the trimmed V and J ends, which lost 5 bases and 0 bases, there was a span of 8 bases. The CDR3 spans 14 residues. CDR1 LNHNV and CDR2 YYDKDF come from the germline V gene (reference sequence). CDR3 nucleotides: TGTGCCACCAGCGGTCCCTCCTCTGGAAACACCATATATTTT. This encodes CATSGPSSGNTIYF. Combining the CDR3 with reference TRBV15 and TRBJ1-3 gives the whole variable domain DAMVIQNPRYQVTQFGKPVTLSCSQTLNHNVMYWYQQKSSQAPKLLFHYYDKDFNNEADTPDNFQSRRPNTSFCFLDIRSPGLGDTAMYLCATSGPSSGNTIYFGEGSWLTVV.

In its sample, this clone was seen a few times. The V call is TRBV4-1, the J call TRBJ1-1; D gene unclear. This CDR3 is 14 amino acids long. The germline V gene has CDR1 MGHRA and CDR2 YSYEKL. With 0 bases removed from V and 1 base from J, the gap between germline ends came to 6 bases. CDR3 sequence: CASSQDAGNTEAFF. The CDR3 nucleotides read TGCGCCAGCAGCCAAGATGCGGGGAACACTGAAGCTTTCTTT.

V usage is TRBV19 and J usage is TRBJ1-2; the D is unclear. CDR1 and CDR2 from the germline V gene are LNHDA and SQIVND (reference sequence). This CDR3 contains 12 residues. Trimming took off 7 bases at V and 7 bases at J, with 13 bases between the two ends. CDR3 in amino acids: CASTGAYGGYTF. CDR3 coding DNA: TGTGCCAGTACTGGAGCCTACGGTGGCTACACCTTC.

CDR3 sequence reads: CASSTWAGLGRNQPQHF. CDR3 DNA sequence: TGTGCCAGTAGTACCTGGGCTGGCCTGGGCCGCAATCAGCCCCAGCATTTT. The chain links TRBV19 to TRBJ1-5; D gene ambiguous. This CDR3 is 17 amino acids long. Trimming removed 4 bases at V and 2 bases at J, with 18 bases between. Germline lookup yields CDR1 LNHDA and CDR2 SQIVND (reference sequence).

This clone was picked up a small number of times. The chain combines TRBV10-3 with TRBJ1-6; D possibly corresponds to TRBD1 (5 bases). Trimming pared 0 bases from V and 11 bases from J, leaving 8 bases between. Germline V gene lookup returns CDR1 ENHRY and CDR2 SYGVKD. The CDR3 spans 13 residues. CDR3 nucleotides: TGTGCCATCAGTGAGTCAGGGACCGCACCCCTCCACTTT. It translates to CAISESGTAPLHF.

The rearrangement uses TRBV11-2 and TRBJ1-1, with a tentative D call TRBD1 (5 bases). CDR1 and CDR2 (germline): SGHAT, FQNNGV. This CDR3 contains 14 residues. Between the trimmed V and J ends, which lost 3 bases and 1 base, there was a span of 9 bases. The CDR3: CASSLGQGNTEAFF. Written as DNA, the CDR3 is TGTGCCAGCAGCTTGGGGCAAGGGAACACTGAAGCTTTCTTT.

The V and J genes are TRBV18 and TRBJ1-6; no clear D. The CDR3 extends over 14 amino acids. Trimming pared 6 bases from V and 7 bases from J, leaving 13 bases between. Germline-derived CDR1 and CDR2 are KGHSH and LQKENI. Here the CDR3 reads CASSGYLLNSPLHF. The CDR3 coding sequence is TGTGCCAGCTCTGGGTACCTTCTAAATTCACCCCTCCACTTT.

The chain links TRBV7-9 to TRBJ1-1; tentatively, D is TRBD1 (5 bases). CDR3 length: 12 residues. Germline lookup yields CDR1 SEHNR and CDR2 FQNEAQ (reference sequence). The V end was cut by 7 bases, the J end by 8 bases, with 14 bases between. The DNA of the CDR3 is TGTGCCAGCACCACTGGGGGAGGCGAAGCTTTCTTT. It translates to CASTTGGGEAFF.

This sequence joins TRBV19 and TRBJ1-1; a possible D gene is TRBD1 (5 bases). Germline V gene lookup returns CDR1 LNHDA and CDR2 SQIVND (reference sequence). CDR3 length: 13 residues. Deletions cut 2 bases from V and 5 bases from J, with 9 bases between. The CDR3: CASSIIRETEAFF. The CDR3 DNA reads TGTGCCAGTAGTATAATCAGGGAAACTGAAGCTTTCTTT.

In this sample, this clone turned up a few times. The chain uses TRBV19 and TRBJ2-2, with D unclear. Per germline, CDR1 LNHDA and CDR2 SQIVND (reference sequence). Trimming removed 10 bases at V and 1 base at J, with 4 bases between. This CDR3 is 11 amino acids long. The CDR3 loop is CATGNTGELFF. Here the CDR3 DNA reads TGTGCCACTGGGAACACCGGGGAGCTGTTTTTT.

The chain employs TRBV5-1 and TRBJ2-7; 13 bases align to TRBD2. The CDR3 is 19 amino acids. Germline CDR1 SGHRS, CDR2 YFSETQ. With V trimmed by 3 bases and J by 5 bases, 17 bases remained unmatched. This chain's CDR3 is CASSSNPGLAGAGKNEQYF. DNA for the CDR3: TGCGCCAGCAGCTCCAACCCAGGACTAGCGGGGGCGGGTAAAAACGAGCAGTACTTC.

Written as DNA, the CDR3 is TGTGCCATCGGAGTCGATTCCTACGAGCAGTACTTC. Its protein is CAIGVDSYEQYF. This chain links TRBV10-3 with TRBJ2-7; no reliable D call. This CDR3 region has 12 residues. Trimming took 8 bases from V and 1 from J, leaving 9 bases between them. Germline CDR1 is ENHRY and CDR2 is SYGVKD.

V usage is TRBV5-4 and J usage is TRBJ1-2; TRBD1 is a possible D gene (6 bases). The V gene lost 1 base and the J gene lost 4 bases, with 14 bases spanning the gap. The CDR3 is made up of 15 amino acids. CDR1 and CDR2 from the germline V gene are SGHNT and YYREEE (reference sequence). CDR3 sequence (DNA): TGTGCCAGCAGCTTGTTCCAGGGGAGCGGCTATGGCTACACCTTC. It codes for CASSLFQGSGYGYTF. The whole variable domain, filled in from reference TRBV5-4 and TRBJ1-2, reads ETGVTQSPTHLIKTRGQQVTLRCSSQSGHNTVSWYQQALGQGPQFIFQYYREEENGRGNFPPRFSGLQFPNYSSELNVNALELDDSALYLCASSLFQGSGYGYTFGSGTRLTVV.

The CDR3 reads CASSPPAGSGNGEQYF. CDR3 bases: TGTGCCAGCAGCCCACCGGCAGGGTCGGGGAATGGTGAGCAGTACTTC. This chain joins TRBV14 and TRBJ2-7; the D gene could be TRBD1 or TRBD2 (5 bases each). Trimming left V 4 bases short and J 7 bases short, with 23 bases between. Germline CDR1 SGHDN, CDR2 FVKESK. The CDR3 loop spans 16 amino acids.

This clone was counted a single time. In DNA form, the CDR3 reads TGTGCCAGCAGCTTAGATCTTGGAGCCTACGAGCAGTACTTC. It translates to CASSLDLGAYEQYF. The chain combines TRBV11-2 with TRBJ2-7; D remains ambiguous. The V end lost 0 bases, the J end lost 2 bases, and 8 bases lay between the germline ends. Germline V CDR1 and CDR2: SGHAT, FQNNGV. The CDR3 consists of 14 residues. The full variable domain, in which reference TRBV11-2 and TRBJ2-7 provide the parts outside the CDR3, is EAGVAQSPRYKIIEKRQSVAFWCNPISGHATLYWYQQILGQGPKLLIQFQNNGVVDDSQLPKDRFSAERLKGVDSTLKIQPAKLEDSAVYLCASSLDLGAYEQYFGPGTRLTVT.

This sequence joins TRBV5-1 and TRBJ2-1, with 11 bases that match TRBD2. The germline V gene encodes CDR1 SGHRS and CDR2 YFSETQ. This CDR3 is built from 15 residues. J was trimmed by 4 bases and V by 1 base; bases with no gene match: 1. This chain's CDR3 is CASSLTSGGYNEQFF. CDR3 DNA sequence: TGCGCCAGCAGCTTGACTAGCGGGGGTTACAATGAGCAGTTCTTC.

The chain employs TRBV11-2 and TRBJ1-3; no clear D gene. Germline V gene sequence: CDR1 SGHAT, CDR2 FQNNGV. The CDR3 has 13 amino acids. Trimming pared 6 bases from V and 4 bases from J, leaving 10 bases between. CDR3 amino acids: CASSATGGNTIYF. For the CDR3, the DNA is TGTGCCAGCAGTGCAACCGGGGGAAACACCATATATTTT.

The chain couples TRBV10-1 to TRBJ1-6, with 8 bases lining up with TRBD1. This CDR3 comprises 13 residues. Trimming at V came to 6 bases and at J to 11 bases, leaving 6 bases not matched to a gene. Germline V gives CDR1 WNHNN, CDR2 SYGVQD (reference sequence). As DNA, the CDR3 is TGCGCCAGCAGGGGACAGGAAGGAGCACCCCTCCACTTT. Encoded protein: CASRGQEGAPLHF.